Each of the 3 T cell receptor beta chains below was sequenced from the same sample in a study of tumor and adjacent non-tumor tissue in lung cancer. RNA was extracted from bulk tissue without any cell sorting. A modified ARM-PCR protocol with three rounds of nested PCR amplified TCRbeta. One entry per CDR3 protein results from TCRdb running MiXCR on the multiplex PCR reads. The table has 110,000 or so distinct CDR3 sequences, roughly 80% seen once. The specimen was lung tumor tissue. The receptor set was obtained from a woman aged 60-75 years with non-small cell lung cancer.

J is TRBJ2-1 and V is TRBV28; no firm D call. Germline V gene sequence: CDR1 MDHEN, CDR2 SYDVKM. V lost 2 bases to trimming and J lost 4 bases, with 9 bases between them. This CDR3 is built from 14 residues. The CDR3, as DNA: TGTGCCAGCAGTTTACTGGAAAGGTACAATGAGCAGTTCTTC. Amino acids: CASSLLERYNEQFF.

CDR3: CASSLFNTDTQYF. DNA for the CDR3: TGTGCCAGCAGTTTATTCAACACAGATACGCAGTATTTT. The chain has TRBV27 and TRBJ2-3; D is undetermined. The germline gives CDR1 MNHEY, CDR2 SMNVEV (reference sequence). Trimming took 1 base from V and 2 from J, leaving 4 bases between them. The CDR3 extends over 13 amino acids.

This clonotype was counted ten times or more. This chain uses TRBV6-1 with TRBJ2-5, with 10 bases matching TRBD1. This CDR3 region has 14 residues. V lost 1 base and J lost 4; bases outside the gene matches: 0. Germline V gene sequence: CDR1 MNHNS, CDR2 SASEGT. CDR3 sequence (DNA): TGTGCCAGCAGTGAAGGGGACAGGGGAGAGACCCAGTACTTC. Translating gives CASSEGDRGETQYF.